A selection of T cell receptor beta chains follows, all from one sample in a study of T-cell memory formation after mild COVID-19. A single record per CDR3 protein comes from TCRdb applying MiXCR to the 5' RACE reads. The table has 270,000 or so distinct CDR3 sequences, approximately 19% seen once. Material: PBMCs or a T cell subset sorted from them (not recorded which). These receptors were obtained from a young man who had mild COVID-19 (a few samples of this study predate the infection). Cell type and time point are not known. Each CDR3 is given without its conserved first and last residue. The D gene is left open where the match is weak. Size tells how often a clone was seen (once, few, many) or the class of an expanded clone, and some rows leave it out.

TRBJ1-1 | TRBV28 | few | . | ASRGLVTEAF
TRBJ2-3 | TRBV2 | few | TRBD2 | ASSEILAGRSTDTQY
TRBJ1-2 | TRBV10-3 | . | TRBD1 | AIRETGGQDGYT
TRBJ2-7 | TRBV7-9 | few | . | ASSQSGSGRNEQY
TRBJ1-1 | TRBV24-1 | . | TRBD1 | ATSGQGHTEAF
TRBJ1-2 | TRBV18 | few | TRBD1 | ASSPPDRGYGYT
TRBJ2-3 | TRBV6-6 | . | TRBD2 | ASSYSAGRGGFNPQY
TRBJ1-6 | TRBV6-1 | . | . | ATDHRPGHWGSNSPLH
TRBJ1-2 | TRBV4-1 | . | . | ASSQPGGGNYGYT
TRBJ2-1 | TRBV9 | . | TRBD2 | ASSALAGGPWQF
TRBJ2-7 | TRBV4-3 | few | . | ASSQGTDYEQY
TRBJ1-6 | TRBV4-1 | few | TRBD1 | ASSTRDRENSPLH
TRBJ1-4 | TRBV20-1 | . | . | SARELRGTNEKLF
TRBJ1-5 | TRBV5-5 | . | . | ASSFTGTPARQPQH
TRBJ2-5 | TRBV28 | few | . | ASSLGKQETQY
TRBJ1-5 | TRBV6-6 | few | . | ASRAQGIGPQH
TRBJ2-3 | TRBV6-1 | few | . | ASSGGASSMGDTQY
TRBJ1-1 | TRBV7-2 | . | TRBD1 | ASRYDRDTEAF
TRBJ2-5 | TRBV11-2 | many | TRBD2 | ASSLVPAGAYQETQY
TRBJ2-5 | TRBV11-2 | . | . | ASSLGFSLETQY
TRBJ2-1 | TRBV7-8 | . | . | ASSDGGAAYNEQF
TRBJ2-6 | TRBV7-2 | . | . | ASKQSSGANVLT
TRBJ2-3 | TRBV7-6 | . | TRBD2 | ASSFLLAGNTDTQY
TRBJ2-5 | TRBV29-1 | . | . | SSRLTPRQETQY
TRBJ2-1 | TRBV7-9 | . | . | ASSRTQGNEQF
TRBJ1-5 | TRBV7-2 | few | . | ASSEEGGQPQH
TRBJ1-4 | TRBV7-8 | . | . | ASSPSTITTNEKLF
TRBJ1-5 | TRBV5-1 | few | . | ASSLGAVNQPQH